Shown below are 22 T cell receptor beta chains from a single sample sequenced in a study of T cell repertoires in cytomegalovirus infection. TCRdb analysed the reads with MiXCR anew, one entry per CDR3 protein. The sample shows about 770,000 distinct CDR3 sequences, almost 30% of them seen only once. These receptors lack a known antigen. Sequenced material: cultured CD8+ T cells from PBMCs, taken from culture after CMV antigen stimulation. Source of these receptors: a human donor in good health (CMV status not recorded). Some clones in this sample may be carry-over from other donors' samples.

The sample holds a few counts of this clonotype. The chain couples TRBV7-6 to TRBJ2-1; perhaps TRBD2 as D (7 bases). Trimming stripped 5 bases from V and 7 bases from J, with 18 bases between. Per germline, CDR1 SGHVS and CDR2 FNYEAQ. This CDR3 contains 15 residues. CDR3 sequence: CASSLLGGAPNEQFF. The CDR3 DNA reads TGTGCCAGCAGCCTTTTGGGGGGGGCCCCAAATGAGCAGTTCTTC.

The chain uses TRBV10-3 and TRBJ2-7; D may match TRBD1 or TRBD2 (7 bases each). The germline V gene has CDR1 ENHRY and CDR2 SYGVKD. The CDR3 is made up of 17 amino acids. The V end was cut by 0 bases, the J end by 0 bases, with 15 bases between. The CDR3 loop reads CAISESGGTASSYEQYV. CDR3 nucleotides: TGTGCCATCAGTGAGTCGGGGGGGACAGCCTCCTCCTACGAGCAGTACGTC.

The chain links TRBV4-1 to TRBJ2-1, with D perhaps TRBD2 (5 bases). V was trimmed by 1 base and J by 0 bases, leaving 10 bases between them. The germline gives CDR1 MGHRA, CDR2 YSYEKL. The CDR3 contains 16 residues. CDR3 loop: CASSQVVGSSYNEQFF. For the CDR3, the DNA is TGCGCCAGCAGCCAAGTTGTTGGGAGCTCCTACAATGAGCAGTTCTTC.

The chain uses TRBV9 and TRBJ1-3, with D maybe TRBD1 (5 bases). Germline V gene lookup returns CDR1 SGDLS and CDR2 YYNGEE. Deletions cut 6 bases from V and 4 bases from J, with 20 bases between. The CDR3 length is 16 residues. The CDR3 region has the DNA TGTGCCAGCACCTATTTCCCGGGACTAGAAGGAAACACCATATATTTT. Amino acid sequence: CASTYFPGLEGNTIYF.

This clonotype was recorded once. CDR3 nucleotide sequence: TGCGCCAGCAGCCAAGCGGGACAGGCTATGTCCTACAATGAGCAGTTCTTC. This gives the protein CASSQAGQAMSYNEQFF. The J gene is TRBJ2-1, the V gene TRBV4-1, with 8 bases lining up with TRBD1. The CDR3 length is 17 residues. Trimming cost V 1 base and J 1 base; bases outside gene matches: 6. From germline, CDR1 is MGHRA and CDR2 YSYEKL.

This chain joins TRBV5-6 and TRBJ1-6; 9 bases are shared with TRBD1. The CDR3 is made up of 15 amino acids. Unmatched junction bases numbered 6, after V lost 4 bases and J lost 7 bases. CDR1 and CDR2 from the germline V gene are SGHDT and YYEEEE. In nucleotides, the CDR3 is TGTGCCAGCAGCCCCTGGACAGGGGCGAATTCACCCCTCCACTTT. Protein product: CASSPWTGANSPLHF. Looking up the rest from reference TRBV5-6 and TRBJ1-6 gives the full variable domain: DAGVTQSPTHLIKTRGQQVTLRCSPKSGHDTVSWYQQALGQGPQFIFQYYEEEERQRGNFPDRFSGHQFPNYSSELNVNALLLGDSALYLCASSPWTGANSPLHFGNGTRLTVT.

The CDR3 loop reads CASSPPWGTNTEAFF. Written as DNA, the CDR3 is TGTGCCAGCAGCCCACCATGGGGGACAAACACTGAAGCTTTCTTT. The genes are TRBV5-4 and TRBJ1-1; D is possibly TRBD1 (6 bases). Trimming removed 4 bases at V and 2 bases at J, with 15 bases between. There are 15 residues in the CDR3. Germline-derived CDR1 and CDR2 are SGHNT and YYREEE (reference sequence).

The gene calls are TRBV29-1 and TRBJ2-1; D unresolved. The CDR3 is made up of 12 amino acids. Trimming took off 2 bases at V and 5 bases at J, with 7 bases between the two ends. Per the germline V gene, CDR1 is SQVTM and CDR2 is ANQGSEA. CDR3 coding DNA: TGCAGCGTTGAAAGGAGTAACAATGAGCAGTTCTTC. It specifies CSVERSNNEQFF.

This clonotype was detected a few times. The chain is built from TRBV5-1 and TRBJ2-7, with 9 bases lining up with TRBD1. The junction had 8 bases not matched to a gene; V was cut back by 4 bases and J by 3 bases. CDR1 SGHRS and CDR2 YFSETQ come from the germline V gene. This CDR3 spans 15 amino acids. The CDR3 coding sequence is TGCGCCAGCAGCATTCCGGGACAGGGACTCTACGAGCAGTACTTC. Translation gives CASSIPGQGLYEQYF.

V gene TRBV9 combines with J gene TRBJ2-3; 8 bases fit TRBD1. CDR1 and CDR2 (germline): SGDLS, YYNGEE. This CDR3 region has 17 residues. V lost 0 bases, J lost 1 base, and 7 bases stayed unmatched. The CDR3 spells CASSVASGTGRTDTQYF. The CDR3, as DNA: TGTGCCAGCAGCGTAGCCTCGGGGACAGGACGCACAGATACGCAGTATTTT.

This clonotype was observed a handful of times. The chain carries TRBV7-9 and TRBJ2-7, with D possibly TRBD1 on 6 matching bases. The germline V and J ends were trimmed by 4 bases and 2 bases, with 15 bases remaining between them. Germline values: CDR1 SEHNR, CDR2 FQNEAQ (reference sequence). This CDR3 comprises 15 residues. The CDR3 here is CASSSSGRDTYEQYF. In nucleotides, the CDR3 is TGTGCCAGCAGCTCGTCCGGCCGGGACACCTACGAGCAGTACTTC.

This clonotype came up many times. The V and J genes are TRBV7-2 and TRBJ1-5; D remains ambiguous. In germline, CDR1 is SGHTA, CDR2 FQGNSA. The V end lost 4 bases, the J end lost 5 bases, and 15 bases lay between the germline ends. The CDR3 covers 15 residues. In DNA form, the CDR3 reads TGTGCCAGCAGCTACCCCCCGGGGTCCGATCAGCCCCAGCATTTT. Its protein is CASSYPPGSDQPQHF.

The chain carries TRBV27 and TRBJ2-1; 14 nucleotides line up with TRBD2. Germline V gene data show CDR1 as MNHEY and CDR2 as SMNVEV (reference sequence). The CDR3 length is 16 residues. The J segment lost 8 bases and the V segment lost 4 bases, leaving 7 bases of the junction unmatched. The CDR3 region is CASSSRTSGGFDEQFF. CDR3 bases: TGTGCCAGCAGTTCCCGGACTAGCGGGGGGTTCGATGAGCAGTTCTTC.

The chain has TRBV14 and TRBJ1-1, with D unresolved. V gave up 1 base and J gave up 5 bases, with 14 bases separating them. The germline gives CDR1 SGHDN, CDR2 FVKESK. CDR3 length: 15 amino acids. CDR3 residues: CASSQVATLRTEAFF. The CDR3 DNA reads TGTGCCAGCAGCCAAGTTGCCACACTTAGGACTGAAGCTTTCTTT.

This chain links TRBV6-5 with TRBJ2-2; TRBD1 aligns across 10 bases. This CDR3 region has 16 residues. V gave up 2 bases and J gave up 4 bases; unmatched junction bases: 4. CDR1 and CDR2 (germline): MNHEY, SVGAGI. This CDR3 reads CASSYGGTGATGELFF. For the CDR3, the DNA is TGTGCCAGCAGTTACGGGGGGACAGGGGCCACCGGGGAGCTGTTTTTT.

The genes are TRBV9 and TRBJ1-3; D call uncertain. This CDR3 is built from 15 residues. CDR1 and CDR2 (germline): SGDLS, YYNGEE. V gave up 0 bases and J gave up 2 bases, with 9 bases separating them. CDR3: CASSVGSRAGNTIYF. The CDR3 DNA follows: TGTGCCAGCAGCGTAGGGTCAAGGGCTGGAAACACCATATATTTT.

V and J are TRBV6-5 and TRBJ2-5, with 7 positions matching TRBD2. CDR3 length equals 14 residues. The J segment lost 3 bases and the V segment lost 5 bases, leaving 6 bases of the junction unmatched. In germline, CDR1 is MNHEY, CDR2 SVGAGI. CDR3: CASSPWGGKETQYF. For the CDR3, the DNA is TGTGCCAGCAGTCCTTGGGGGGGGAAAGAGACCCAGTACTTC.

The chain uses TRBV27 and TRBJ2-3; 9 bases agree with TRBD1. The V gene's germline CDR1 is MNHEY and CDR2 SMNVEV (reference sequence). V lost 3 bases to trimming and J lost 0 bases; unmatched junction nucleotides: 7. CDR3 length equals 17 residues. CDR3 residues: CASSFSGTGTSTDTQYF. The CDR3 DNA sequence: TGTGCCAGCAGTTTCTCCGGGACAGGGACCAGCACAGATACGCAGTATTTT.

In DNA form, the CDR3 reads TGCAGTGCTGCGGAGGGCTCGATCGCCGGGGAGCTGTTTTTT. It is translated as CSAAEGSIAGELFF. The V call is TRBV20-1, the J call TRBJ2-2; possibly TRBD2 for D (6 bases). The CDR3 sequence is 14 residues long. Germline CDR1 is DFQATT and CDR2 is SNEGSKA (reference sequence). V lost 5 bases to trimming and J lost 6 bases, with 16 bases between them.

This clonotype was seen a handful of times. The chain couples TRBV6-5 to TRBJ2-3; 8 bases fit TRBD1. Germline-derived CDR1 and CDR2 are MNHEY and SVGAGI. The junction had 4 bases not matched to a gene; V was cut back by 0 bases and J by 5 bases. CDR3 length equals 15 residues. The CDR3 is CASSYSLGTGDTQYF. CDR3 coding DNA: TGTGCCAGCAGTTACTCTTTGGGGACAGGAGATACGCAGTATTTT.

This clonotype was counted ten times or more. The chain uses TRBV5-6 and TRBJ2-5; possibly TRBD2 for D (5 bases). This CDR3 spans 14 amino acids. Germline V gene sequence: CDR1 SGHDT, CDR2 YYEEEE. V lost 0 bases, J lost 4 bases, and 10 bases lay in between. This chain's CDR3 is CASSLAIEGETQYF. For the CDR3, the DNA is TGTGCCAGCAGCTTGGCCATCGAGGGAGAGACCCAGTACTTC.

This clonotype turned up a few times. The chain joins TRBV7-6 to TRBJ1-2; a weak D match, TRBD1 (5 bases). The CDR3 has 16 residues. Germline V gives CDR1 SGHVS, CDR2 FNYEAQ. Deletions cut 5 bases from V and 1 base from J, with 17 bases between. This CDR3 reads CASSTPSGDLNYGYTF. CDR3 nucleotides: TGTGCCAGCAGCACACCCTCGGGGGATCTTAACTATGGCTACACCTTC.